The 6 T cell receptor beta chains below come from one sample, sequenced in a study of shared clonotypes between healthy human individuals. Assay used: immunoSEQ multiplex PCR; TCRdb lists only in-frame clones, some missing. The sample has some 2.1 million clones, 90% to 95% seen once. Sample: naive CD4+ T cells sorted from blood. Subset meaning: CD45RA+ positively selected. These receptors were collected from a man aged 18 to 29 in good health.

CDR3 nucleotide sequence: TGTGCCAGCAGTTACGTAGGGGTCGACACCGGGGAGCTGTTTTTT. Translating it yields CASSYVGVDTGELFF. The V call is TRBV6-6, the J call TRBJ2-2; possible D gene TRBD1, 5 bases. Trimming took off 2 bases at V and 3 bases at J, with 10 bases between the two ends. The CDR3 sequence is 15 residues long. Looked up from germline, CDR1 is MNHNY and CDR2 is SVGAGI (reference sequence).

This clone has a count of ten or more. The V and J genes are TRBV4-1 and TRBJ1-4, with D possibly TRBD1 on 5 matching bases. In germline, CDR1 is MGHRA, CDR2 YSYEKL. V was trimmed by 1 base and J by 4 bases, leaving 13 bases between them. This CDR3 spans 16 amino acids. CDR3 protein: CASSQVRRRDNEKLFF. DNA for the CDR3: TGCGCCAGCAGCCAAGTACGTCGCAGGGATAATGAAAAACTGTTTTTT.

The chain carries TRBV5-8 and TRBJ2-3; 7 bases agree with TRBD2. CDR3 length equals 18 residues. The junction had 10 bases not matched to a gene; V was cut back by 0 bases and J by 0 bases. Germline lookup yields CDR1 SGHTS and CDR2 YDEGEE. CDR3 DNA sequence: TGTGCCAGCAGCTTGGCGTACTTTCTAGCGGCTAGCACAGATACGCAGTATTTT. Amino acids: CASSLAYFLAASTDTQYF.

The chain combines TRBV30 with TRBJ2-1; possibly TRBD2 for D (5 bases). Germline V gives CDR1 GTSNPN, CDR2 SVGIG (reference sequence). The CDR3 sequence is 13 residues long. V was pared by 3 bases and J by 5 bases, with 11 bases between. Here the CDR3 reads CAWSRLRNNEQFF. DNA for the CDR3: TGTGCCTGGAGCCGACTAAGGAACAATGAGCAGTTCTTC.

V is TRBV11-2 and J is TRBJ1-6; TRBD1 agrees at 7 bases. V was clipped by 5 bases and J by 9 bases; unmatched bases: 4. This CDR3 has 13 amino acids. CDR1 SGHAT and CDR2 FQNNGV come from the germline V gene. The CDR3 nucleotides read TGTGCCAGCAGCCTCCCAGGGGGTTCACCCCTCCACTTT. Translation: CASSLPGGSPLHF. Drawing the rest from reference TRBV11-2 and TRBJ1-6, the complete variable domain is EAGVAQSPRYKIIEKRQSVAFWCNPISGHATLYWYQQILGQGPKLLIQFQNNGVVDDSQLPKDRFSAERLKGVDSTLKIQPAKLEDSAVYLCASSLPGGSPLHFGNGTRLTVT.

This chain joins TRBV10-3 and TRBJ1-2; D may be TRBD1 (5 bases). Trimming stripped 2 bases from V and 5 bases from J, with 15 bases between. This CDR3 has 15 residues. Germline V gene sequence: CDR1 ENHRY, CDR2 SYGVKD. DNA of the CDR3: TGTGCCATCAGTGAGGGTGACAGCTTCGGGTATGGCTACACCTTC. The encoded protein is CAISEGDSFGYGYTF.